This T cell receptor (beta chain) derives from a study of PD-L1 blockade in urothelial cancer. Noted time point: pretreatment peripheral blood. The V segment lost 3 bases and the J segment 0 bases; nucleotides outside the gene matches: 10. Germline-derived CDR1 and CDR2 are GTSNPN and SVGIG (reference sequence). This CDR3 has 19 amino acids. The investigators introduced synthetic TCR analog templates into each PCR as spikes. Clones were sequenced by immunoSEQ multiplex PCR, and TCRdb holds only the in-frame ones, with some missing. The sample lists 45,000 to 65,000 clones; about 85% were seen once. The V call is TRBV30, the J call TRBJ2-1; TRBD2 aligns across 14 bases. This TCR was sampled from a man between 65 and 85 years old with urothelial cancer. The sequencing here drew on PBMCs, taken around atezolizumab (anti-PD-L1) treatment. CDR3 DNA: TGTGCCTGGAGGAGGGGGGGACTAGCGGGAGAGAGCTCCTACAATGAGCAGTTCTTC. It codes for CAWRRGGLAGESSYNEQFF.